Below are 3 T cell receptor beta chains sequenced from a single sample in a study of blood T cell repertoires in COVID-19. The assay was immunoSEQ multiplex PCR, and TCRdb's table has in-frame clones only and misses some. The table has about 240,000 clones, about 90% seen once. The sequenced sample consisted of PBMCs or T cells enriched from blood (not recorded which). These receptors came from a woman aged 40 to 50 with acute COVID-19.

The chain carries TRBV19 and TRBJ1-1; the match to TRBD1 covers 7 bases. Germline lookup yields CDR1 LNHDA and CDR2 SQIVND (reference sequence). There are 15 residues in the CDR3. Trimming at V came to 7 bases and at J to 0 bases, leaving 8 bases not matched to a gene. The CDR3 sequence is CASTPRGSVNTEAFF. Here the CDR3 DNA reads TGTGCCAGTACGCCCAGGGGGTCGGTGAACACTGAAGCTTTCTTT.

V gene TRBV2 combines with J gene TRBJ2-2, with 8 positions matching TRBD2. In germline, CDR1 is SNHLY, CDR2 FYNNEI. The CDR3 covers 15 residues. Germline trimming cut 9 bases from V and 6 bases from J; bases unmatched to any gene: 12. CDR3 nucleotide sequence: TGTGCCAGTCGGAAAGCGCTAGCGGGCGCCGGGGAGCTGTTTTTT. Protein: CASRKALAGAGELFF.

Concerning this clone: This is likely a read error, given that the CDR3 carries no conserved phenylalanine or tryptophan at its end. The DNA is omitted, as the CDR3 cannot be located on it reliably, and the CDR3 follows TCRdb's listing. The J gene is TRBJ1-4, the V gene TRBV2; TRBD1 is taken as the D call from the table, unchecked against the DNA. The CDR3 comprises 10 residues, both ends counted. Germline values: CDR1 SNHLY, CDR2 FYNNEI. This chain's CDR3 is CASSEGTGGL.